Presented here are 15 T cell receptor beta chains from one specimen sequenced in a study of T cell responses to AZD1222 COVID-19 vaccine. Libraries were prepared by immunoSEQ multiplex PCR; TCRdb keeps only in-frame clonotypes and omits some of them. Counted here are roughly 140,000 clones, more than 70% occurring once; the ten biggest clones make up approximately 3%. Sequenced material: peripheral blood, taken 28 days after the second AZD1222 dose. The receptors stem from an adult who received the AZD1222 COVID-19 vaccine.

This chain uses TRBV29-1 with TRBJ2-1; D possibly corresponds to TRBD1 (5 bases). The germline CDR1 and CDR2 sequences are SQVTM and ANQGSEA. V dropped 4 bases and J dropped 5 bases, with 12 bases sitting between them. The CDR3 consists of 13 residues. The CDR3 DNA reads as TGCAGCGTTGCTAGGGGTCCGAACAATGAGCAGTTCTTC. Translation: CSVARGPNNEQFF.

The V gene is TRBV21-1, the J gene TRBJ2-7; the D segment call TRBD2 is taken from the table without a DNA check. TRBV21-1 corresponds to a pseudogene. The CDR3 has 13 residues. CDR3 in amino acids: CASSKCLDYEQYF. The CDR3 DNA sequence: TGTGCCAGCAGCAAATGTCTAGACTACGAGCAGTACTTC.

This sequence joins TRBV7-6 and TRBJ1-2; D is unresolved. This CDR3 comprises 16 residues. Germline CDR1 and CDR2: SGHVS and FNYEAQ. The V end lost 1 base, the J end lost 6 bases, and 18 bases lay between the germline ends. In DNA, the CDR3 is TGTGCCAGCAGCTTAGGAGGGTTCTCAGCCGTCGATGGCTACACCTTC. This codes for CASSLGGFSAVDGYTF.

J is TRBJ1-1 and V is TRBV5-1, with D unresolved. This CDR3 comprises 16 residues. Trimming took 0 bases from V and 1 from J, leaving 13 bases between them. Germline V gives CDR1 SGHRS, CDR2 YFSETQ. The CDR3 loop reads CASSLAYGFGNTEAFF. The CDR3 DNA sequence: TGCGCCAGCAGCTTGGCCTATGGGTTCGGGAACACTGAAGCTTTCTTT.

This rearrangement joins TRBV12-3 or TRBV12-4 to TRBJ1-1; no definite D call. V lost 2 bases and J 4 bases, leaving 8 bases between the germline ends. The CDR3 has 13 amino acids. The CDR3 DNA reads TGTGCCAGCAGTTTATTTGGCAGCACTGAAGCTTTCTTT. This gives the protein CASSLFGSTEAFF.

J is TRBJ2-7 and V is TRBV6-5; maybe TRBD1 (5 bases). This CDR3 has 15 amino acids. Germline V gives CDR1 MNHEY, CDR2 SVGAGI. Trimming left V 2 bases short and J 4 bases short, with 15 bases between. The CDR3 loop reads CASSYTQGGVYEQYF. CDR3 coding DNA: TGTGCCAGCAGTTACACGCAGGGTGGTGTGTACGAGCAGTACTTC.

This clone was picked up one time. The chain links TRBV28 to TRBJ1-5; D not resolved. Germline lookup yields CDR1 MDHEN and CDR2 SYDVKM. This CDR3 spans 12 amino acids. Deletions cut 3 bases from V and 7 bases from J, with 7 bases between. CDR3 nucleotides: TGTGCCAGCAGTTTCGGGGTCCAGCCCCAGCATTTT. Translated, it gives CASSFGVQPQHF.

This chain joins TRBV3-1 (or the pseudogene TRBV3-2) and TRBJ1-4; TRBD1 is a possible D gene (5 bases). Germline V gives CDR1 LGHDT, CDR2 YNNKEL (reference sequence). With 1 base removed from V and 7 bases from J, the gap between germline ends came to 13 bases. The CDR3 consists of 15 residues. The CDR3 bases are TGTGCCAGCAGCCAAGGCGGGACGGAGGGTGAAAAACTGTTTTTT. It codes for CASSQGGTEGEKLFF.

This clone was counted a few times. The chain is built from TRBV10-2 and TRBJ2-5, with 9 bases aligning to TRBD2. Germline CDR1 reads WSHSY; CDR2 reads SAAADI. V shed 0 bases and J 14 bases; nucleotides not matched to a gene: 4. This CDR3 is 12 amino acids long. CDR3 nucleotide sequence: TGCGCCAGCAGTGAGTCGGGTAGCGGGGGCTACTTC. Its translation: CASSESGSGGYF.

The V call is TRBV6-6, the J call TRBJ1-2; D remains unclear. Germline CDR1 and CDR2: MNHNY and SVGAGI (reference sequence). Trimming cost V 5 bases and J 10 bases, with 11 bases left between them. CDR3 size: 11 residues. In nucleotides, the CDR3 is TGTGCCAGCAGTCCTTCATCAGTCTACACCTTC. Amino acid sequence: CASSPSSVYTF.

The chain recombines TRBV2 with TRBJ1-1; the D is unclear. V lost 6 bases to trimming and J lost 6 bases, with 11 bases between them. From germline, CDR1 is SNHLY and CDR2 FYNNEI. This CDR3 comprises 12 residues. CDR3 sequence: CASSASWAEAFF. The DNA for the CDR3 is TGTGCCAGCAGCGCGTCGTGGGCTGAAGCTTTCTTT.

This rearrangement joins TRBV28 to TRBJ2-4; D unresolved. This CDR3 region has 12 residues. V shed 8 bases and J shed 8 bases, with 13 bases lying between them. CDR1 is MDHEN and CDR2 is SYDVKM in the germline V gene. This chain's CDR3 is CASSDPSDIQYF. The CDR3 coding sequence is TGTGCCAGCTCTGATCCCTCGGACATTCAGTACTTC.

This chain links TRBV28 with TRBJ2-3; D call uncertain. CDR3 length: 12 amino acids. The germline V gene has CDR1 MDHEN and CDR2 SYDVKM. The V end lost 6 bases, the J end lost 1 base, and 5 bases lay between the germline ends. The CDR3, as DNA: TGTGCCAGCAGCACCGGCACAGATACGCAGTATTTT. Residues: CASSTGTDTQYF.

The J gene is TRBJ1-5, the V gene TRBV28, with D uncertain. Trimming stripped 2 bases from V and 4 bases from J, with 15 bases between. CDR3 length: 16 residues. Germline V gene lookup returns CDR1 MDHEN and CDR2 SYDVKM. Here the CDR3 DNA reads TGTGCCAGCAGTTTAGTTATTGGGGAAGGTAATCAGCCCCAGCATTTT. As protein: CASSLVIGEGNQPQHF. The full variable domain, in which reference TRBV28 and TRBJ1-5 provide the parts outside the CDR3, is DVKVTQSSRYLVKRTGEKVFLECVQDMDHENMFWYRQDPGLGLRLIYFSYDVKMKEKGDIPEGYSVSREKKERFSLILESASTNQTSMYLCASSLVIGEGNQPQHFGDGTRLSIL.

The rearrangement uses TRBV9 and TRBJ2-3; 7 nucleotides match TRBD2. The CDR3 totals 14 residues. V was clipped by 4 bases and J by 7 bases; unmatched bases: 9. Germline CDR1 and CDR2: SGDLS and YYNGEE. CDR3 coding DNA: TGTGCCAGCAGCTCAGCGGGGTCCGTGAATACGCAGTATTTT. It is translated as CASSSAGSVNTQYF.